This is a list of T cell receptor beta chains from one sample in a study of beta chain features in type 1 diabetes. Sequenced by immunoSEQ multiplex PCR; TCRdb stores in-frame clones only, minus some. The sample records about 320,000 clones, 14% being singletons. Sample: central memory CD4+ T cells from blood. The receptor source for this set is a man aged 25-40 years in good health. The CDR3 runs from the conserved cysteine through the conserved F or W. The D gene is left open where the match is weak. The size field is filled for only some rows; it gives once, few, many or a size class.

d_gene,j_gene,v_gene,abundance,CDR3nt,CDR3aa
-,TRBJ2-3,TRBV7-9,few,TGTGCCAGCAGCTCAAGGATAGAGGATACGCAGTATTTT,CASSSRIEDTQYF
-,TRBJ2-2,TRBV6-6,-,TGTGCCAGCAGCCCAGGTGGCGGGGAGCTGTTTTTT,CASSPGGGELFF
-,TRBJ1-6,TRBV6-5,-,TGTGCCAGCAGTTACACCAGCGGTTCTCATAATTCACCCCTCCACTTT,CASSYTSGSHNSPLHF
-,TRBJ2-3,TRBV6-1,few,TGTGCCAGCAGTGAAAAGAGGGGGGGCACCAGCACAGATACGCAGTATTTT,CASSEKRGGTSTDTQYF
TRBD1,TRBJ1-2,TRBV29-1,few,TGCAGCGTTGAGCGGGACAGGGGATATGGCTACACCTTC,CSVERDRGYGYTF
-,TRBJ2-7,TRBV19,few,TGTGCCAGTTCCTCGTCCCCCGGCAGATCCTACGAGCAGTACTTC,CASSSSPGRSYEQYF
TRBD1,TRBJ2-5,TRBV30,few,TGTGCCTGGGACAGGGGGCGCATTCGGGTCGAGACCCAGTACTTC,CAWDRGRIRVETQYF
TRBD2,TRBJ2-4,TRBV19,-,TGTGCCAGTAGTAGGGTTCTAGCGGGAGGGCCTGGCGTTGCCAAAAACATTCAGTACTTC,CASSRVLAGGPGVAKNIQYF
-,TRBJ2-5,TRBV11-3,-,TGTGCCAGCAGCTTAACCCCGGGCAGGGGCGCGAAGACCCAGTACTTC,CASSLTPGRGAKTQYF
-,TRBJ2-1,TRBV6-5,-,TGTGCCAGCGCCGGCCAGTATAACAATGAGCAGTTCTTC,CASAGQYNNEQFF
TRBD2,TRBJ2-5,TRBV7-3,few,TGTGCCAGCAGCTTAATAGCGGGAGTTGGCGAGACCCAGTACTTC,CASSLIAGVGETQYF
-,TRBJ1-2,TRBV2,-,TGTGCCAGCAGAAGGGACGGTGGGGGAGCTAACTATGGCTACACCTTC,CASRRDGGGANYGYTF
TRBD2,TRBJ2-1,TRBV19,few,TGTATGGGACTAGCGGGAAATGAGCAGTTCTTC,CMGLAGNEQFF
-,TRBJ1-1,TRBV5-1,-,TGCGCCAGCAGCTTGGACACCGGGAGCACTGAAGCTTTCTTT,CASSLDTGSTEAFF
TRBD1,TRBJ2-7,TRBV5-4,-,TGTGCCAGCAGCCCCCGAACCGGGACAGGGGGCGAGCAGTACTTC,CASSPRTGTGGEQYF
-,TRBJ2-4,TRBV19,-,TGTGCCAGTAATGGGGGCAGAGCCTGGGACATTCAGTACTTC,CASNGGRAWDIQYF
TRBD1,TRBJ2-4,TRBV19,few,TGTGCCAGTAGTATACCGGTGGGGGGTTTCCGGACAGGGGATGAAAACATTCAGTACTTC,CASSIPVGGFRTGDENIQYF
-,TRBJ2-7,TRBV7-6,-,TGTGCCAGCAGCTTAGGCCAGGGACCTGGCGAGCAGTACTTC,CASSLGQGPGEQYF
-,TRBJ1-5,TRBV5-8,-,TGTGCCAGCAGCTTTTGGGGTTTCAATCAGCCCCAGCATTTT,CASSFWGFNQPQHF
-,TRBJ2-3,TRBV10-3,-,TGTGCCAGCAACGGACCGGAGGATACGCAGTATTTT,CASNGPEDTQYF
-,TRBJ2-1,TRBV18,few,TGTGCCACCTGTCCGAGCTCCTACAATGAGCAGTTCTTC,CATCPSSYNEQFF
-,TRBJ1-1,TRBV15,-,TGTGCCACCAGCAGAGATCTACAGGGCACTGAAGCTTTCTTT,CATSRDLQGTEAFF
TRBD1,TRBJ1-4,TRBV7-2,few,TGTGCCAGCAGCTTAGGGGACAGGGTTTATGAAAAACTGTTTTTT,CASSLGDRVYEKLFF
-,TRBJ1-1,TRBV7-2,few,TGTGCCAGCAGCTTAGAGTCCGGAGGGACTGAAGCTTTCTTT,CASSLESGGTEAFF
-,TRBJ1-4,TRBV11-3,few,TGTGCCAGCAGCGGAGGGGCAGGGGCGAGACTGTTTTTT,CASSGGAGARLFF
-,TRBJ1-2,TRBV2,few,TGTGCCAGCAGGGACCCGTTCGGGGGCTCTAGCGGCTACACCTTC,CASRDPFGGSSGYTF
-,TRBJ2-5,TRBV5-1,-,TGCGCCAGCAGCTTGGCGGGCAGGGAGCAACAAGAGACCCAGTACTTC,CASSLAGREQQETQYF
-,TRBJ1-1,TRBV6-1,-,TGTGCCAGCAGTTCCTCTGGAACCCCCGAAAAAGCTTTCTTT,CASSSSGTPEKAFF
-,TRBJ1-2,TRBV14,many,TGTGCCAGCAGCCAAGATGAGTCCGGGGGTCCTGGCTACACCTTC,CASSQDESGGPGYTF
TRBD1,TRBJ1-2,TRBV5-1,-,TGCGCCAGCAGCCATGGACAGGGCGGGTATGGCTACACCTTC,CASSHGQGGYGYTF